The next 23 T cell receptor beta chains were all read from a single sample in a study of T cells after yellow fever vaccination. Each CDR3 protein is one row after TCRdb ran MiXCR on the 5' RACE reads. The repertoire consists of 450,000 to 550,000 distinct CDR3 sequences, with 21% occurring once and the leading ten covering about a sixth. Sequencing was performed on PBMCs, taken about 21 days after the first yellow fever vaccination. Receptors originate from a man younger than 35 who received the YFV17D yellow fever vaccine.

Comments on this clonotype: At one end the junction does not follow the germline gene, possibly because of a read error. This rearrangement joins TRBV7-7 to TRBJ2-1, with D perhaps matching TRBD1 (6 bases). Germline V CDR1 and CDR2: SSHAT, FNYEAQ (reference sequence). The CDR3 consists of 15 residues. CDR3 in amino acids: CASSPGAVAYNEQFF. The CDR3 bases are TGTGCTAGCAGCCCAGGGGCGGTCGCCTACAATGAGCAGTTCTTC.

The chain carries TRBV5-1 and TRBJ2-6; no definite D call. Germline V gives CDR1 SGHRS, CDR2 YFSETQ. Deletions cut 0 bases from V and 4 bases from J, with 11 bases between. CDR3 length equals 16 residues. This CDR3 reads CASSLESSPGANVLTF. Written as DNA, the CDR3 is TGCGCCAGCAGCTTGGAGAGCTCCCCCGGGGCCAACGTCCTGACTTTC.

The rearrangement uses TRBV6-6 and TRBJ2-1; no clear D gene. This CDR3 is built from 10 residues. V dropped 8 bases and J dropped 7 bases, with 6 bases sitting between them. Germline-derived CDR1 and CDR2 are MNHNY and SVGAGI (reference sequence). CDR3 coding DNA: TGTGCCAGCGAGACGAATGAGCAGTTCTTC. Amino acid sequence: CASETNEQFF.

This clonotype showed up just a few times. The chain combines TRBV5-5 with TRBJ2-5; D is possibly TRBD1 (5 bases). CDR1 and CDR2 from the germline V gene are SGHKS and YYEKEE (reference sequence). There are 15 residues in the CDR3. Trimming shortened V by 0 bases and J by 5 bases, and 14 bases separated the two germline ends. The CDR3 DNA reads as TGTGCCAGCAGCTTGGCCAGGGCGTCCGGGGAGACCCAGTACTTC. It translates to CASSLARASGETQYF.

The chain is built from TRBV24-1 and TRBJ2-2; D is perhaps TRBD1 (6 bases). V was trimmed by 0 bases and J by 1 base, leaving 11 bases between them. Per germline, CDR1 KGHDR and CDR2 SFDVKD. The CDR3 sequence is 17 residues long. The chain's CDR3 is CATSDLQKGVNTGELFF. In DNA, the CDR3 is TGTGCCACCAGTGATTTGCAGAAGGGGGTGAACACCGGGGAGCTGTTTTTT.

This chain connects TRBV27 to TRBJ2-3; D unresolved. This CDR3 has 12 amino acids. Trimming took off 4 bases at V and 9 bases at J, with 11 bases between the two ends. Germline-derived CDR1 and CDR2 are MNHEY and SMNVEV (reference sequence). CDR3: CASSSTSVTQYF. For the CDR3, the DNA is TGTGCCAGCAGTTCCACCTCCGTGACGCAGTATTTT.

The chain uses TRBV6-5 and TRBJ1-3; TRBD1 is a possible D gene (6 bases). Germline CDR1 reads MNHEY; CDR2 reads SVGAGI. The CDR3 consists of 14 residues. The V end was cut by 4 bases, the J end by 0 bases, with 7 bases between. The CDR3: CASSSGASGNTIYF. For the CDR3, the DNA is TGTGCCAGCAGTTCAGGGGCCTCTGGAAACACCATATATTTT.

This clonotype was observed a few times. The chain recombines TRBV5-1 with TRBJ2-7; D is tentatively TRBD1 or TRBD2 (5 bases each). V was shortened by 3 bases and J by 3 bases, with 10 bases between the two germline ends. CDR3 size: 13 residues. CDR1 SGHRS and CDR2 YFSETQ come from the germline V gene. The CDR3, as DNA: TGCGCCAGCAGCTGGGACGGCCTCTACGAGCAGTACGTC. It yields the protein CASSWDGLYEQYV.

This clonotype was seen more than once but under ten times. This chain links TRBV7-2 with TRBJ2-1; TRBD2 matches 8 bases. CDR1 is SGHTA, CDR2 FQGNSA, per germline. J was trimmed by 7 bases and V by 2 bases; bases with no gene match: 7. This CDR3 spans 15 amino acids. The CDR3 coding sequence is TGTGCCAGCAGCTTATCGGGGGGGCGTAGGAATGAGCAGTTCTTC. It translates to CASSLSGGRRNEQFF.

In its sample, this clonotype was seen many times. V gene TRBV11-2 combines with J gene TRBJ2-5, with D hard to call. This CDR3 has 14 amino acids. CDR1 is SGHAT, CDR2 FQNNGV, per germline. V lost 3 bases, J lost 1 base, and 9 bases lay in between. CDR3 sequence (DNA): TGTGCCAGCAGCTTTGGTTCGGCCCAAGAGACCCAGTACTTC. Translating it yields CASSFGSAQETQYF.

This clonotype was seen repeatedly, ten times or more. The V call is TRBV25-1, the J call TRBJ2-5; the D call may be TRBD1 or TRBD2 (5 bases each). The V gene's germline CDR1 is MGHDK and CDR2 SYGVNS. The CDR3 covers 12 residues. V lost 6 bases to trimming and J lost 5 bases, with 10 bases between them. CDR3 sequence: CASRGVGETQYF. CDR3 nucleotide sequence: TGTGCCAGCAGGGGGGTGGGGGAGACCCAGTACTTC.

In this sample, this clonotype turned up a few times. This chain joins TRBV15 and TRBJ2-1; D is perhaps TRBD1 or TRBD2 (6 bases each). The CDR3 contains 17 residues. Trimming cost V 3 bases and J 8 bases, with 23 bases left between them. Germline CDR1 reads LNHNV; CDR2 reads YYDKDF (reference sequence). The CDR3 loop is CATSREYWGAGVDEQFF. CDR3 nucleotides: TGTGCCACCAGCAGGGAGTATTGGGGGGCCGGTGTCGATGAGCAGTTCTTC. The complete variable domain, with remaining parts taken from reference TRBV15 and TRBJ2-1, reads DAMVIQNPRYQVTQFGKPVTLSCSQTLNHNVMYWYQQKSSQAPKLLFHYYDKDFNNEADTPDNFQSRRPNTSFCFLDIRSPGLGDTAMYLCATSREYWGAGVDEQFFGPGTRLTVL.

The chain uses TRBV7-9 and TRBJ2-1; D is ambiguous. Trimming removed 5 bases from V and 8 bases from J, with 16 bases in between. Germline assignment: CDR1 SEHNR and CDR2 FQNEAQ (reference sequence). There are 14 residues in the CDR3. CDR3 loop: CASSVRTVSDEQFF. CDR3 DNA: TGTGCCAGCAGCGTGCGCACCGTTAGTGATGAGCAGTTCTTC.

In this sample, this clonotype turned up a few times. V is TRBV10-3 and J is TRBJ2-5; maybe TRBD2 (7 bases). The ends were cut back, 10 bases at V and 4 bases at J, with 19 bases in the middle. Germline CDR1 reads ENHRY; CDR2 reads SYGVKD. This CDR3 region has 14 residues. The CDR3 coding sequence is TGTGCCACCTCGACAGGCGGCGGGGGAGAGACCCAGTACTTC. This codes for CATSTGGGGETQYF.

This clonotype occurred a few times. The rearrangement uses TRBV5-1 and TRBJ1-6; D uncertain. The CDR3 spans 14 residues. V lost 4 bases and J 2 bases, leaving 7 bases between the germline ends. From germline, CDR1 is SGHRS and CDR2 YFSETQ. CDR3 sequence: CASSQGTYNSPLHF. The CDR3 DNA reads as TGCGCCAGCAGCCAAGGGACCTATAATTCACCCCTCCACTTT. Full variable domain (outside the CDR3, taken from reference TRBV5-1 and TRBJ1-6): KAGVTQTPRYLIKTRGQQVTLSCSPISGHRSVSWYQQTPGQGLQFLFEYFSETQRNKGNFPGRFSGRQFSNSRSEMNVSTLELGDSALYLCASSQGTYNSPLHFGNGTRLTVT.

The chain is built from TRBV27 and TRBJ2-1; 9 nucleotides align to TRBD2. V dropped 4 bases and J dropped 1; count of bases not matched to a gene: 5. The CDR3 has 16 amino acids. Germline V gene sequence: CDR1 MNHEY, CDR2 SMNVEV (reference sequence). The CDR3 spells CASSSKRGVSYNEQFF. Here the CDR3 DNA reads TGTGCCAGCAGTTCCAAGCGGGGGGTATCCTACAATGAGCAGTTCTTC.

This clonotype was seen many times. CDR3 coding DNA: TGCGCCAGCAGCAGGCAGGACTTCACAGATACGCAGTATTTT. It is translated as CASSRQDFTDTQYF. The chain links TRBV5-1 to TRBJ2-3; D might be TRBD2 (5 bases). CDR1 SGHRS and CDR2 YFSETQ come from the germline V gene. The V and J ends lost 4 bases and 2 bases respectively, with 11 bases between them. The CDR3 sequence is 14 residues long.

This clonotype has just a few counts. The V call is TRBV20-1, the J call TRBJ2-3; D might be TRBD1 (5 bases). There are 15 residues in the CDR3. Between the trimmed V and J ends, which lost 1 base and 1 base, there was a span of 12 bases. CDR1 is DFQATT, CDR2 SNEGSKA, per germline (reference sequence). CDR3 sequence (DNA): TGCAGTGCTAGAGGTCTCCAGGGCGGCACAGATACGCAGTATTTT. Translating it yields CSARGLQGGTDTQYF.

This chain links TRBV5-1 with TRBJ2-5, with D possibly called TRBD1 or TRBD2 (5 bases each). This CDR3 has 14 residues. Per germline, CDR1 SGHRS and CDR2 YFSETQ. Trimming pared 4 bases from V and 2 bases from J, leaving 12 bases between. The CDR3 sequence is CASSGPGGQETQYF. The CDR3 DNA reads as TGCGCCAGCAGCGGACCTGGGGGTCAAGAGACCCAGTACTTC.

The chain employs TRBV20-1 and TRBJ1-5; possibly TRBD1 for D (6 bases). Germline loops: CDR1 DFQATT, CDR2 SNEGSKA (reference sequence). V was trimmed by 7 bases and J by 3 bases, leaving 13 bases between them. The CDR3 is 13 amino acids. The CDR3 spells CSVRGQFNQPQHF. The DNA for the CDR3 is TGCAGTGTCAGGGGCCAGTTCAATCAGCCCCAGCATTTT.

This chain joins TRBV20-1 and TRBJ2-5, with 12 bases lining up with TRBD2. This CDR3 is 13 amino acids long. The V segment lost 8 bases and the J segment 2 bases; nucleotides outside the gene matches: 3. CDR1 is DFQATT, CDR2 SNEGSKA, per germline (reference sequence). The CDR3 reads CSNLAGGQETQYF. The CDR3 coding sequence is TGCAGTAACCTAGCGGGGGGGCAAGAGACCCAGTACTTC.

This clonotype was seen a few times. Here the CDR3 reads CASSLAGTSVTDTQYF. CDR3 bases: TGTGCCAGCAGCTTGGCCGGGACTAGCGTAACAGATACGCAGTATTTT. This rearrangement joins TRBV7-8 to TRBJ2-3, with TRBD2 matching over 10 bases. Germline CDR1 SGHVS, CDR2 FQNEAQ. After removal of 3 bases from V and 3 bases from J, the junction contained 6 bases not matched to a gene. CDR3 length: 16 amino acids.

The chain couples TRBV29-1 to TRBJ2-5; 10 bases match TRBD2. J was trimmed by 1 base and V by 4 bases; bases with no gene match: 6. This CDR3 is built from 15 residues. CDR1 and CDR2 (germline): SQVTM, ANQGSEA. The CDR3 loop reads CSVVLGLAFQETQYF. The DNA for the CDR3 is TGCAGCGTTGTTTTGGGACTAGCGTTCCAAGAGACCCAGTACTTC.